Following are 10 T cell receptor beta chains from one sample sequenced in a study of shared clonotypes between healthy human individuals. The repertoire was sequenced with immunoSEQ multiplex PCR; TCRdb's copy has only in-frame clones and lacks some. The data show some 980,000 clones, with less than 85% seen just once and about 1.5% held by the top ten. The sequencing sample was made of memory CD4+ T cells sorted from blood. Subset here: CD45RA-negative fraction. The receptors come from a man aged 18 to 35 in good health.

A note on this clone: The sample has other DNA sequences that encode this CDR3 too. The genes are TRBV2 and TRBJ1-2; TRBD1 agrees at 10 bases. Losses at the gene ends were 6 bases for V and 0 bases for J; bases not matched to a gene: 1. The CDR3 covers 14 residues. Germline lookup yields CDR1 SNHLY and CDR2 FYNNEI. In DNA, the CDR3 is TGTGCCAGCAGGGGGACAGGGGCTAACTATGGCTACACCTTC. Translation gives CASRGTGANYGYTF.

This clone turned up a few times. This sequence joins TRBV7-2 and TRBJ2-3; D remains ambiguous. The V end lost 5 bases, the J end lost 4 bases, and 13 bases lay between the germline ends. The germline CDR1 and CDR2 sequences are SGHTA and FQGNSA. This CDR3 comprises 14 residues. CDR3 sequence (DNA): TGTGCCAGCAGCCCCCTGTTGAGCGCAGATACGCAGTATTTT. Translation gives CASSPLLSADTQYF.

The chain joins TRBV5-6 to TRBJ2-7, with 7 bases identical to TRBD1. This CDR3 is built from 14 residues. V lost 2 bases and J lost 3; bases outside the gene matches: 5. The germline gives CDR1 SGHDT, CDR2 YYEEEE. CDR3: CASSLGQVYYEQYF. CDR3 DNA sequence: TGTGCCAGCAGCTTAGGACAGGTCTACTACGAGCAGTACTTC.

The chain has TRBV4-1 and TRBJ2-1, with TRBD2 matching 13 bases. Germline lookup yields CDR1 MGHRA and CDR2 YSYEKL. The V segment lost 1 base and the J segment 6 bases; nucleotides outside the gene matches: 0. This CDR3 comprises 15 residues. DNA of the CDR3: TGCGCCAGCAGCCAAGGACTAGCGGGGGGCAATGAGCAGTTCTTC. It encodes CASSQGLAGGNEQFF.

Worth noting for this clone: The same CDR3 also results from other DNA sequences found in this sample. The V and J genes are TRBV5-1 and TRBJ1-1; maybe TRBD1 (5 bases). Germline values: CDR1 SGHRS, CDR2 YFSETQ. The CDR3 has 15 amino acids. Deletions cut 0 bases from V and 3 bases from J, with 12 bases between. CDR3 sequence reads: CASSLDWGRDTEAFF. CDR3 nucleotides: TGCGCCAGCAGCTTGGATTGGGGACGAGACACTGAAGCTTTCTTT.

V gene TRBV19 combines with J gene TRBJ1-4; weak D call: TRBD1 (5 bases). Trimming stripped 3 bases from V and 8 bases from J, with 13 bases between. The CDR3 is 14 amino acids. Germline CDR1 is LNHDA and CDR2 is SQIVND (reference sequence). CDR3 protein: CASSIRDRREKLFF. The CDR3 DNA reads TGTGCCAGTAGTATTCGGGACCGAAGGGAAAAACTGTTTTTT.

The V gene is TRBV7-9, the J gene TRBJ1-3; perhaps TRBD1 as D (5 bases). This CDR3 is 14 amino acids long. V shed 0 bases and J shed 4 bases, with 7 bases lying between them. Germline assignment: CDR1 SEHNR and CDR2 FQNEAQ (reference sequence). The CDR3 coding sequence is TGTGCCAGCAGCTTAGCAGAGGGGGGAAACACCATATATTTT. As protein: CASSLAEGGNTIYF.

This clone was seen at least ten times. The J gene is TRBJ1-5, the V gene TRBV28; no reliable D call. The germline gives CDR1 MDHEN, CDR2 SYDVKM. The CDR3 runs to 11 residues. The V and J ends lost 4 bases and 6 bases respectively, with 4 bases between them. The CDR3 spells CASSYGQPQHF. The CDR3 DNA reads as TGTGCCAGCAGTTATGGTCAGCCCCAGCATTTT.

The J gene is TRBJ2-7, the V gene TRBV28; 10 bases align to TRBD1. The J segment lost 4 bases and the V segment lost 7 bases, leaving 7 bases of the junction unmatched. The CDR3 runs 14 residues. Germline assignment: CDR1 MDHEN and CDR2 SYDVKM. The CDR3 reads CASKLDRGLYEQYF. In nucleotides, the CDR3 is TGTGCCAGCAAACTAGACAGGGGGCTGTACGAGCAGTACTTC.

The chain recombines TRBV6-4 with TRBJ2-1, with D unclear. Germline V gene lookup returns CDR1 MRHNA and CDR2 SNTAGT. The CDR3 loop spans 14 amino acids. With 4 bases removed from V and 7 bases from J, the gap between germline ends came to 14 bases. This CDR3 reads CASSVTRSRNEQFF. The CDR3 region has the DNA TGTGCCAGCAGTGTAACCCGGTCGCGGAATGAGCAGTTCTTC.